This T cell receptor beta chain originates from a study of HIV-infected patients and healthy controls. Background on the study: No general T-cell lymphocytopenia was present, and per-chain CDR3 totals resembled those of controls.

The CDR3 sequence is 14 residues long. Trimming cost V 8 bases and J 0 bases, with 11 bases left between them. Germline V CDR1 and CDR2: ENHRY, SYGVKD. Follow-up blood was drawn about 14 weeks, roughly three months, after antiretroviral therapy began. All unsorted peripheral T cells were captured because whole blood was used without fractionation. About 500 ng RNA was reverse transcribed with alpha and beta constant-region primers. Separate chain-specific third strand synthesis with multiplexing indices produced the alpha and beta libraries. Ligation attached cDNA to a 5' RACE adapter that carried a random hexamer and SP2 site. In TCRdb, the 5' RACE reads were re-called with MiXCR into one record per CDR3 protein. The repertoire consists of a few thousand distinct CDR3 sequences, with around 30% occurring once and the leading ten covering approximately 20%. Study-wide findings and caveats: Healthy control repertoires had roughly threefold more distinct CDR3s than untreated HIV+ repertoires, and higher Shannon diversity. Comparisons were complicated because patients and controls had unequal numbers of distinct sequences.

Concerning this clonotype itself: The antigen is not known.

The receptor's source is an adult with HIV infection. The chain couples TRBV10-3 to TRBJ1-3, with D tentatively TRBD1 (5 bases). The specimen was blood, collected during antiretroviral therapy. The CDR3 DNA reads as TGTGCCATCGGTCCAGGGAGCTCTGGAAACACCATATATTTT. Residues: CAIGPGSSGNTIYF.